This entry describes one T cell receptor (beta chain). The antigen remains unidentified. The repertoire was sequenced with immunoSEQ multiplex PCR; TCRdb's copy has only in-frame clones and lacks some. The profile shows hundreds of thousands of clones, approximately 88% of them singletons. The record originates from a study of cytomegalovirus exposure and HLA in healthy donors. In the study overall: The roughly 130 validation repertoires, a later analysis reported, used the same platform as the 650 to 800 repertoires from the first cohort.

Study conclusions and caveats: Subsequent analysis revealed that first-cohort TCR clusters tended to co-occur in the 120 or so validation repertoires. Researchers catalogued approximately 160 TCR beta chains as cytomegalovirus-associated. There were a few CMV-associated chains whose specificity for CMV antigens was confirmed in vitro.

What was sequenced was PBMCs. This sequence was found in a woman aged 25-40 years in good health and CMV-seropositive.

As DNA, the CDR3 is TGCAGCGTTGAAGAAGGCTGGACAGCTATCGACTATGGCTACACCTTC. Translating gives CSVEEGWTAIDYGYTF. The chain uses TRBV29-1 and TRBJ1-2; TRBD1 is a possible D gene (6 bases). The ends were cut back, 0 bases at V and 3 bases at J, with 17 bases in the middle. Per germline, CDR1 SQVTM and CDR2 ANQGSEA. This CDR3 contains 16 residues.